This TCR beta chain appears in the sequencing data of a study of early T cells in non-severe SARS-CoV-2 infection. Study information: Sequencing of unsorted whole blood was done on bulk RNA, leaving chains unpaired. General study results and limits: Clonotype matching in VDJdb favored anti-spike CD8 responses and did not capture private and CD4 specificities.

The protocol attached unique molecular identifiers to individual cDNA molecules. TCRdb re-called the 5' RACE reads through MiXCR, storing one row per CDR3 protein. The top ten clones hold over 3.5% of a sample with about 50,000 distinct CDR3 sequences, roughly 15% of them seen once. Worth noting for this clonotype: Its antigen is unknown.

The germline V gene encodes CDR1 SNHLY and CDR2 FYNNEI. The length of the CDR3 is 15 residues. Trimming stripped 4 bases from V and 3 bases from J, with 12 bases between. Specimen: whole blood, collected at baseline. The TCR was taken from an adult who was a healthcare worker with PCR-confirmed SARS-CoV-2 infection or an uninfected control (not recorded which). The chain is built from TRBV2 and TRBJ1-4; D uncertain. CDR3 nucleotides: TGTGCCAGCAGTGTAGAAAGAGGGCCTAATGAAAAACTGTTTTTT. Its translation is CASSVERGPNEKLFF.